Listed below are T cell receptor beta chains from one sample, sequenced in a study of T cell responses to AZD1222 COVID-19 vaccine. Data came from immunoSEQ multiplex PCR; TCRdb stores just in-frame clones and leaves some out. This table has more than 40,000 clones, roughly 87% appearing once. This specimen was peripheral blood, taken 28 days after the second AZD1222 dose. The receptors come from an adult who received the AZD1222 COVID-19 vaccine. The CDR3 runs from the conserved cysteine through the conserved F or W. Fields, in order: J gene, CDR3 length, V gene, CDR3 protein.

TRBJ1-2 | 12 | TRBV6-5 | CASRTGGYGYTF
TRBJ1-5 | 15 | TRBV19 | CASSLQRSSNQPQHF
TRBJ1-1 | 12 | TRBV5-8 | CASSLAWERAFF
TRBJ1-1 | 17 | TRBV7-2 | CASSYGVVSRGGTEAFF
TRBJ1-3 | 15 | TRBV9 | CASSGRGTSGNTIYF
TRBJ2-5 | 14 | TRBV5-1 | CASSLTAAGETQYF
TRBJ1-3 | 14 | TRBV6-5 | CASRETGYGNTIYF
TRBJ1-2 | 14 | TRBV7-2 | CASSLGTGIAGYTF
TRBJ2-3 | 14 | TRBV9 | CASSPRVGSDTQYF
TRBJ1-1 | 12 | TRBV12-3/TRBV12-4 | CASSFQGTEAFF
TRBJ1-3 | 16 | TRBV5-6 | CASSLVRDISGNTIYF
TRBJ2-7 | 16 | TRBV3-1/TRBV3-2 | CASSQEIRDSSYEQYF
TRBJ1-5 | 15 | TRBV7-2 | CASSRSGGNDQPQHF
TRBJ2-7 | 13 | TRBV14 | CASSQSPRAEQYF
TRBJ1-3 | 16 | TRBV11-2 | CASSFPLTGAGNTIYF
TRBJ2-3 | 14 | TRBV29-1 | CSVDTSGATDTQYF
TRBJ2-1 | 14 | TRBV6-6 | CASTFGTAYNEQFF
TRBJ2-5 | 15 | TRBV5-4 | CASSFKTGGIETQYF
TRBJ1-4 | 13 | TRBV19 | CASRWDVDEKLFF
TRBJ1-6 | 15 | TRBV19 | CASSNSGIDNSPLHF
TRBJ1-1 | 15 | TRBV6-5 | CASSYGEGAYTEAFF
TRBJ2-7 | 11 | TRBV6-5 | CATTEIYEQYF
TRBJ1-2 | 15 | TRBV21-1 | CASSKRTENPYGYTF
TRBJ2-5 | 15 | TRBV30 | CAWGTGTALQETQYF
TRBJ2-7 | 14 | TRBV10-3 | CAISESGQGYEQYF
TRBJ1-5 | 17 | TRBV6-2/TRBV6-3 | CASSYLGGGSSNQPQHF
TRBJ2-7 | 12 | TRBV25-1 | CASGDRWHEQYF
TRBJ2-3 | 16 | TRBV28 | CASSGRGGSGTDTQYF
TRBJ2-7 | 14 | TRBV5-1 | CASSFLGGGYEQYF
TRBJ1-4 | 15 | TRBV9 | CASSRTGVRNEKLFF
TRBJ1-3 | 14 | TRBV5-4 | CASSLMGVGNTIYF
TRBJ1-4 | 16 | TRBV7-6 | CASSLEGHTRTEKLFF
TRBJ1-1 | 14 | TRBV4-3 | CASSQGAGDTEAFF
TRBJ2-7 | 14 | TRBV30 | CAWSQHRIAYEQYF
TRBJ2-7 | 15 | TRBV5-1 | CASRDRGSGSYEQYF
TRBJ2-7 | 15 | TRBV2 | CASSEMPVSSYEQYF
TRBJ2-7 | 15 | TRBV19 | CASSILAGDSYEQYF
- | 11 | TRBV23-1 | CASSLVRELFF
TRBJ1-6 | 16 | TRBV9 | CASSQTGFSYNSPLHF
TRBJ1-1 | 13 | TRBV7-2 | CASSTRTDTEAFF
TRBJ1-5 | 13 | TRBV10-1 | CASSEGINQPQHF
TRBJ1-5 | 15 | TRBV9 | CASSAGDRGNQPQHF
TRBJ2-1 | 13 | TRBV6-5 | CASTQGRDPEEFF
TRBJ2-2 | 18 | TRBV6-2/TRBV6-3 | CASSYSGRGRLNTGELFF
TRBJ2-2 | 16 | TRBV7-2 | CASSLERLTNTGELFF
TRBJ2-6 | 18 | TRBV13 | CASSLLLAVSTGANVLTF
TRBJ2-3 | 12 | TRBV6-2/TRBV6-3 | CASSPRTDTQYF
TRBJ1-3 | 13 | TRBV12-3/TRBV12-4 | CASSRQGGNTIYF